This TCR beta chain emerged from a study of response to subunit inactivated influenza vaccine. Overall study results and limits: Few new T cells, the authors suggested, are recruited by each seasonal influenza vaccination.

TCRdb processed the RT-PCR reads anew with MiXCR; each CDR3 protein has one entry. The data contain 150,000 or so distinct CDR3 sequences, 9.5% to 13% of them singletons. This clonotype appeared a few times. No antigen is known for it. The V gene lost 3 bases and the J gene lost 8 bases, with 11 bases spanning the gap. Germline values: CDR1 SNHLY, CDR2 FYNNEI. The CDR3 is 13 residues long. The source was non-naive T cells sorted from PBMCs, collected roughly 45 days after vaccination. The receptor was isolated from a man aged 45-65 years who received an inactivated influenza vaccine. The chain joins TRBV2 to TRBJ2-1, with D possibly being TRBD1 (5 bases). The chain's CDR3 is CASSEGHVHEQFF. In DNA, the CDR3 is TGTGCCAGCAGTGAGGGGCACGTCCATGAGCAGTTCTTC.